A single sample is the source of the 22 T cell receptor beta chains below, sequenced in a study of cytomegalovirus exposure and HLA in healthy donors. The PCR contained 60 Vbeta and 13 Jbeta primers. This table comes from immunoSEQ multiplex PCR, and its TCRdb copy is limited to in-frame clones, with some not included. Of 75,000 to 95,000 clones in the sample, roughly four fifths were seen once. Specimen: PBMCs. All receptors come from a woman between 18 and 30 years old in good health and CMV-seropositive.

The CDR3 bases are TGTGCCAGCAGCCCTGAGGGCCACCGCAATCAGCCCCAGCATTTT. Its translation: CASSPEGHRNQPQHF. The V call is TRBV7-9, the J call TRBJ1-5; D remains unclear. CDR3 length: 15 amino acids. Trimming cost V 5 bases and J 2 bases, with 13 bases left between them. CDR1 SEHNR and CDR2 FQNEAQ come from the germline V gene (reference sequence).

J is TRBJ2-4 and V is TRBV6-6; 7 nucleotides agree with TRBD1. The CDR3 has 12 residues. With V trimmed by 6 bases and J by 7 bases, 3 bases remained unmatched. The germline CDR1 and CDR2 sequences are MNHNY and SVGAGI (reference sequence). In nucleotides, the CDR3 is TGTGCCAGCAGCCCGACAGGGAACATTCAGTACTTC. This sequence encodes CASSPTGNIQYF.

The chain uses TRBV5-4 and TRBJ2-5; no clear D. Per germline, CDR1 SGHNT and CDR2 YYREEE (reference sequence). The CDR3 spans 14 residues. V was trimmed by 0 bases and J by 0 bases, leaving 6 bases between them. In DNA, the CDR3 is TGTGCCAGCAGCTTGGATTCCTACCAAGAGACCCAGTACTTC. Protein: CASSLDSYQETQYF.

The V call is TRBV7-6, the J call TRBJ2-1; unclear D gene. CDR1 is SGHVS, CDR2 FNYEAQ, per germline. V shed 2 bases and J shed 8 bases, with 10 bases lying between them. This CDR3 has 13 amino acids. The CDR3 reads CASSLSPGDEQFF. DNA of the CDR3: TGTGCCAGCAGCTTATCGCCCGGTGATGAGCAGTTCTTC.

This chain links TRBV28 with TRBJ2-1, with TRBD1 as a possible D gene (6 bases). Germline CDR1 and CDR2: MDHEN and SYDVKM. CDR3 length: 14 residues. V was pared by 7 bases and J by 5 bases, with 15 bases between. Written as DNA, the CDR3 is TGTGCCAGCAAGCCGGAACAGGGTGACAATGAGCAGTTCTTC. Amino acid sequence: CASKPEQGDNEQFF.

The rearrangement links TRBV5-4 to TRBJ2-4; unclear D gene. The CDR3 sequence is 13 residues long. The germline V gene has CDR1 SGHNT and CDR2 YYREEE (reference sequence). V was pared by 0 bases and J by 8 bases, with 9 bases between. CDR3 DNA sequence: TGTGCCAGCAGCTTGGTCCAATCGGACATTCAGTACTTC. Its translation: CASSLVQSDIQYF.

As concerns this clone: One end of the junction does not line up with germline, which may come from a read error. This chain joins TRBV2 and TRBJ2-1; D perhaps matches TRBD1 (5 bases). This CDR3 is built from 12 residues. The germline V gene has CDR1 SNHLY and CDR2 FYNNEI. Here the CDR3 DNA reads TGTGCCAGCCGCCAGGAGCAGGGTCTTCTTCTCTTC. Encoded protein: CASRQEQGLLLF.

The DNA for the CDR3 is TGCGCCAGCAGCAGGTTTGGCGGGACGACCTACAATGAGCAGTTCTTC. Its protein product is CASSRFGGTTYNEQFF. The rearrangement uses TRBV5-1 and TRBJ2-1; D may be TRBD2 (6 bases). The germline CDR1 and CDR2 sequences are SGHRS and YFSETQ. CDR3 size: 16 residues. The V gene lost 4 bases and the J gene lost 2 bases, with 16 bases spanning the gap.

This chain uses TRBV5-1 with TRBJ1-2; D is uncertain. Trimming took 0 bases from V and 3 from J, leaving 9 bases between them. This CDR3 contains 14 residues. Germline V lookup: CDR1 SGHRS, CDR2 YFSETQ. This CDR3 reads CASSLVTPDYGYTF. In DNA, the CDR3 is TGCGCCAGCAGCTTGGTAACCCCGGACTATGGCTACACCTTC.

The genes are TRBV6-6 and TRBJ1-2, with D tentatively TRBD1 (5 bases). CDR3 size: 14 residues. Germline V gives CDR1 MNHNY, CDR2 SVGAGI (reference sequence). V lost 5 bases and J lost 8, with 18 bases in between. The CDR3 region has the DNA TGTGCCAGCAGTGCGCCGGACACTCAAAACGGCTACACCTTC. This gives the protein CASSAPDTQNGYTF.

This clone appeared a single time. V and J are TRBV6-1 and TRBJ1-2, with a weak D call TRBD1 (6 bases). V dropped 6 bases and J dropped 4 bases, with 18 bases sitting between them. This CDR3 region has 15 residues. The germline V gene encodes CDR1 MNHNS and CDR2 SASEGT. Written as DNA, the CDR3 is TGTGCCAGCAGCCCAGAACAGGGTGTGAGCTATGGCTACACCTTC. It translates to CASSPEQGVSYGYTF.

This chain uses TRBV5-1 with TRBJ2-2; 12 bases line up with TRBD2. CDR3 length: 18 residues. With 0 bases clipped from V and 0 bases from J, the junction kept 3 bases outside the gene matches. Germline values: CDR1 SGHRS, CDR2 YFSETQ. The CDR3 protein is CASSLDGLAGTNTGELFF. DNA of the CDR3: TGCGCCAGCAGCTTGGACGGACTAGCGGGAACGAACACCGGGGAGCTGTTTTTT. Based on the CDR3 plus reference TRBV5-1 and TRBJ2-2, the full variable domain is KAGVTQTPRYLIKTRGQQVTLSCSPISGHRSVSWYQQTPGQGLQFLFEYFSETQRNKGNFPGRFSGRQFSNSRSEMNVSTLELGDSALYLCASSLDGLAGTNTGELFFGEGSRLTVL.

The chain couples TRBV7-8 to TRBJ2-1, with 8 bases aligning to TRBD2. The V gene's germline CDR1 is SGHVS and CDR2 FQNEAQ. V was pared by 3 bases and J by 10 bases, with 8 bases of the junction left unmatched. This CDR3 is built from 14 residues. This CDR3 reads CASSFRQREPEQFF. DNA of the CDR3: TGTGCCAGCAGCTTCCGGCAGCGGGAGCCGGAGCAGTTCTTC.

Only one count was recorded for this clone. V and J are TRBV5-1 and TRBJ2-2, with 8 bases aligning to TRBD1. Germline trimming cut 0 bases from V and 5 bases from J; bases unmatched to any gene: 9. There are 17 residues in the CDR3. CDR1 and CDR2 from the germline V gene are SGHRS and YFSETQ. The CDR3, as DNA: TGCGCCAGCAGCTTGGAGGGCAGGGGGCAGGAAACCGGGGAGCTGTTTTTT. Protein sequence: CASSLEGRGQETGELFF.

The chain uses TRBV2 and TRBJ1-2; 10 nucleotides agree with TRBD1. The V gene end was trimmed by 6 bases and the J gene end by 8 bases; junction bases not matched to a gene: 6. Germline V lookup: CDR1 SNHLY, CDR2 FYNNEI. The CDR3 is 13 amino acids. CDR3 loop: CASSPGTGVGYTF. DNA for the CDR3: TGTGCCAGCAGCCCTGGGACAGGGGTCGGCTACACCTTC.

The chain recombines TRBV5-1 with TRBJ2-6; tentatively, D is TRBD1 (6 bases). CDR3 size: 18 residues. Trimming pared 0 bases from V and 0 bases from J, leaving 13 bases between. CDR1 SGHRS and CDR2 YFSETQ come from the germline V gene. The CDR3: CASSLAGTGSSGANVLTF. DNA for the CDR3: TGCGCCAGCAGCTTGGCCGGTACAGGGAGCTCTGGGGCCAACGTCCTGACTTTC.

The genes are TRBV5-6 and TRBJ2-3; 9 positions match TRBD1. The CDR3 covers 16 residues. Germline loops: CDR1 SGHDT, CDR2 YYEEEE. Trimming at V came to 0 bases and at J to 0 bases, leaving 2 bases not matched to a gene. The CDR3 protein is CASSLGGTGSTDTQYF. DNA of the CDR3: TGTGCCAGCAGCTTGGGCGGGACAGGGAGCACAGATACGCAGTATTTT.

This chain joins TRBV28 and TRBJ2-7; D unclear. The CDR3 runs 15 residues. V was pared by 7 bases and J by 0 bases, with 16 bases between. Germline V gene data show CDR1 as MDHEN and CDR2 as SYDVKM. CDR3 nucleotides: TGTGCCAGCACCGATTTTAGCTTGAACTCCTACGAGCAGTACTTC. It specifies CASTDFSLNSYEQYF.

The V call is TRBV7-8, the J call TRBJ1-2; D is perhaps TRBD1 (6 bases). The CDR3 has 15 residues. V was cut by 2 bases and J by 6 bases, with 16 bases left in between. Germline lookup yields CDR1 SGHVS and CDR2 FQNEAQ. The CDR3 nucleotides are TGTGCCAGCAGCTTATTCCTAGACAGGCCGGATGGCTACACCTTC. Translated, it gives CASSLFLDRPDGYTF.

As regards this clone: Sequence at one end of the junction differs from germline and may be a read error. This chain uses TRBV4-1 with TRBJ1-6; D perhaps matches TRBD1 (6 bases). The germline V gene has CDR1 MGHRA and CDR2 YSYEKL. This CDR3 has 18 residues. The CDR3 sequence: CAISQDSGTYGLPSPLHF. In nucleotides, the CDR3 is TGCGCCATCAGCCAAGATTCAGGGACATATGGTTTACCTTCACCCCTCCACTTT.

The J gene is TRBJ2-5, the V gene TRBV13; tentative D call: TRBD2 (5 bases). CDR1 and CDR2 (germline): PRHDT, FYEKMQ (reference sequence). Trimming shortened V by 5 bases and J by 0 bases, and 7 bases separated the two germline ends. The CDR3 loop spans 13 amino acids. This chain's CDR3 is CASSAGNQETQYF. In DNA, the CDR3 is TGTGCCAGCAGCGCCGGGAACCAAGAGACCCAGTACTTC.

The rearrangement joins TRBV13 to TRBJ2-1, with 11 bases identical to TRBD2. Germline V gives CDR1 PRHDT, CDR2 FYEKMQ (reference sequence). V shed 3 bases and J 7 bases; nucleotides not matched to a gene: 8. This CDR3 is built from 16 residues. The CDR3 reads CASSFLYSGGENEQFF. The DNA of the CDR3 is TGTGCCAGCAGCTTTCTTTATAGCGGGGGGGAGAATGAGCAGTTCTTC.